One and the same sample provided the 25 T cell receptor beta chains below, sequenced in a study of blood T cell repertoires in COVID-19. The data were produced by immunoSEQ multiplex PCR, yet TCRdb's version contains in-frame clones alone and is incomplete. The data contain a few hundred thousand clones, 70% to 90% of them singletons. Sequencing was carried out using PBMCs or T cells enriched from blood (not recorded which). The receptors were sampled from a man aged 30-40 years who had recovered from COVID-19.

The chain carries TRBV12-3 or TRBV12-4 and TRBJ1-2; D might be TRBD1 (6 bases). Trimming left V 8 bases short and J 6 bases short, with 16 bases between. The CDR3 totals 13 residues. For the CDR3, the DNA is TGTGCCAGCGCGAGGCGGGGGGCGGATGGCTACACCTTC. Its translation is CASARRGADGYTF.

This chain connects TRBV5-1 to TRBJ2-7; D is possibly TRBD1 (6 bases). Germline CDR1 is SGHRS and CDR2 is YFSETQ. The CDR3 runs to 15 residues. V was pared by 1 base and J by 2 bases, with 13 bases between. Here the CDR3 reads CASSLTGFKAYEQYF. The CDR3 DNA reads as TGCGCCAGCAGCTTGACAGGGTTTAAAGCCTACGAGCAGTACTTC. The full variable domain, rest sourced from reference TRBV5-1 and TRBJ2-7, is KAGVTQTPRYLIKTRGQQVTLSCSPISGHRSVSWYQQTPGQGLQFLFEYFSETQRNKGNFPGRFSGRQFSNSRSEMNVSTLELGDSALYLCASSLTGFKAYEQYFGPGTRLTVT.

The chain links TRBV21-1 to TRBJ2-2; the table's D gene call, TRBD1, was not cross checked with the DNA. TRBV21-1 is a pseudogene locus. The CDR3 covers 14 residues. CDR3 bases: TGTGCCAGCGAGACAGGGGAAAACACCGGGGAGCTGTTTTTT. The encoded protein is CASETGENTGELFF.

In its sample, this clone was seen once. V usage is TRBV4-3 and J usage is TRBJ2-1, with D maybe TRBD2 (6 bases). V lost 6 bases, J lost 3 bases, and 12 bases lay in between. The CDR3 contains 14 residues. Germline assignment: CDR1 LGHNA and CDR2 YSLEER. In nucleotides, the CDR3 is TGCGCCAGCAGGCGGGACGCACTCTACAATGAGCAGTTCTTC. Translation: CASRRDALYNEQFF.

This chain connects TRBV5-3 to TRBJ1-2, with a weak D call TRBD1 (6 bases). TRBV5-3 falls under the ORF class, with uncertain function. This CDR3 contains 15 residues. Trimming stripped 1 base from V and 2 bases from J, with 12 bases between. CDR3 loop: CARSLKWGPNYGYTF. In nucleotides, the CDR3 is TGTGCCAGAAGCTTGAAGTGGGGGCCGAACTATGGCTACACCTTC.

J is TRBJ2-1 and V is TRBV9; TRBD1 matches 7 bases. The CDR3 runs 16 residues. V shed 0 bases, J shed 4 bases, and the junction held 7 bases outside the gene matches. The germline CDR1 and CDR2 sequences are SGDLS and YYNGEE. CDR3 protein: CASSVGQGGFYNEQFF. The CDR3 DNA is TGTGCCAGCAGCGTAGGACAGGGTGGATTTTACAATGAGCAGTTCTTC.

The genes are TRBV5-1 and TRBJ2-7; D might be TRBD1 (6 bases). The CDR3 has 16 amino acids. Trimming took 0 bases from V and 1 from J, leaving 14 bases between them. Germline V lookup: CDR1 SGHRS, CDR2 YFSETQ. The CDR3 DNA is TGCGCCAGCAGCTTGGTCGTGACAGGAGTTTCCTACGAGCAGTACTTC. Translation: CASSLVVTGVSYEQYF.

This clone was observed at least ten times. The V gene is TRBV19, the J gene TRBJ1-2; maybe TRBD1 (5 bases). Trimming removed 6 bases from V and 4 bases from J, with 12 bases in between. This CDR3 is built from 13 residues. Germline loops: CDR1 LNHDA, CDR2 SQIVND (reference sequence). The CDR3 is CASRSDSSYGYTF. In DNA form, the CDR3 reads TGTGCCAGTAGGAGCGACAGCTCCTATGGCTACACCTTC.

This clone was seen many times. V and J are TRBV10-3 and TRBJ1-1; the match to TRBD1 covers 8 bases. V dropped 5 bases and J dropped 5; count of bases not matched to a gene: 10. The CDR3 loop spans 15 amino acids. Germline V lookup: CDR1 ENHRY, CDR2 SYGVKD. CDR3 nucleotides: TGTGCCATCAGTCCCACCGGACAGGGCCTAACTGAAGCTTTCTTT. It translates to CAISPTGQGLTEAFF.

The rearrangement joins TRBV6-5 to TRBJ1-2; no clear D. The germline gives CDR1 MNHEY, CDR2 SVGAGI. Trimming stripped 3 bases from V and 6 bases from J, with 11 bases between. This CDR3 has 13 amino acids. DNA for the CDR3: TGTGCCAGCAGTTATGCGGGGATTAATGGCTACACCTTC. It is translated as CASSYAGINGYTF.

In its sample, this clone was seen a few times. The genes are TRBV4-3 and TRBJ1-1; 7 positions agree with TRBD1. The CDR3 has 16 amino acids. V lost 0 bases to trimming and J lost 0 bases; unmatched junction nucleotides: 4. Germline V gives CDR1 LGHNA, CDR2 YSLEER. The CDR3 is CASSQDGTAVNTEAFF. As DNA, the CDR3 is TGCGCCAGCAGCCAAGATGGGACAGCCGTGAACACTGAAGCTTTCTTT.

The chain carries TRBV30 and TRBJ2-5; TRBD2 aligns across 7 bases. The CDR3 has 15 residues. After removal of 5 bases from V and 5 bases from J, the junction contained 14 bases not matched to a gene. Germline V gives CDR1 GTSNPN, CDR2 SVGIG (reference sequence). The CDR3 region has the DNA TGTGCCTGGTCAAAGCGGGGTTATCAATGGGAGACCCAGTACTTC. It codes for CAWSKRGYQWETQYF. Together with reference TRBV30 and TRBJ2-5, the CDR3 gives the full variable domain: SQTIHQWPATLVQPVGSPLSLECTVEGTSNPNLYWYRQAAGRGLQLLFYSVGIGQISSEVPQNLSASRPQDRQFILSSKKLLLSDSGFYLCAWSKRGYQWETQYFGPGTRLLVL.

The rearrangement joins TRBV5-1 to TRBJ1-4, with D perhaps matching TRBD1 (6 bases). The CDR3 has 15 residues. V dropped 1 base and J dropped 4 bases, with 11 bases sitting between them. CDR1 SGHRS and CDR2 YFSETQ come from the germline V gene. The CDR3 nucleotides read TGCGCCAGCAGCTTGTCGGACAGCGTTAATGAAAAACTGTTTTTT. As protein: CASSLSDSVNEKLFF.

For the CDR3, the DNA is TGTGCCAGCAGCTTAGCGGGACAGGTTCGATCTGCGTATGGCTACACCTTC. Translating it yields CASSLAGQVRSAYGYTF. The chain uses TRBV11-2 and TRBJ1-2; TRBD1 matches 8 bases. The CDR3 consists of 17 residues. V gave up 1 base and J gave up 5 bases; unmatched junction bases: 12. CDR1 SGHAT and CDR2 FQNNGV come from the germline V gene.

V is TRBV25-1 and J is TRBJ1-2; maybe TRBD1 (6 bases). Germline V lookup: CDR1 MGHDK, CDR2 SYGVNS. CDR3 size: 16 residues. Trimming shortened V by 3 bases and J by 5 bases, and 19 bases separated the two germline ends. The CDR3 DNA reads TGTGCCAGCAGTGATCGGACAGTTCTGGCTCGGTATGGCTACACCTTC. This encodes CASSDRTVLARYGYTF.

V and J are TRBV19 and TRBJ2-2; 8 nucleotides align to TRBD1. Germline V gene sequence: CDR1 LNHDA, CDR2 SQIVND (reference sequence). J gave up 0 bases and V 5 bases, and 5 bases lay outside the gene matches. This CDR3 has 16 amino acids. The CDR3, as DNA: TGTGCCAGTAGTTCCGGGACAGGATCGAACACCGGGGAGCTGTTTTTT. This translates into CASSSGTGSNTGELFF.

This clone was seen only a few times. This sample also contains other DNA sequences that code for the same CDR3. The V gene is TRBV7-8, the J gene TRBJ1-3; D is unclear. CDR3 size: 13 residues. V was cut by 3 bases and J by 0 bases, with 3 bases left in between. Germline CDR1 reads SGHVS; CDR2 reads FQNEAQ. CDR3 DNA: TGTGCCAGCAGCTTCAACTCTGGAAACACCATATATTTT. It specifies CASSFNSGNTIYF.

The gene calls are TRBV5-4 and TRBJ2-3, with TRBD2 matching 13 bases. J gave up 2 bases and V 3 bases, and 9 bases lay outside the gene matches. CDR1 SGHNT and CDR2 YYREEE come from the germline V gene (reference sequence). The CDR3 length is 18 residues. In nucleotides, the CDR3 is TGTGCCAGCAGCTCCCCCCGACTAGCGGGGGGCCCCACAGATACGCAGTATTTT. Protein: CASSSPRLAGGPTDTQYF.

The J gene is TRBJ2-4, the V gene TRBV5-4, with 8 bases matching TRBD1. The CDR3 runs to 15 residues. Germline V gene data show CDR1 as SGHNT and CDR2 as YYREEE (reference sequence). V was pared by 5 bases and J by 1 base, with 5 bases of the junction left unmatched. The DNA of the CDR3 is TGTGCCAGCAGGCGGGCAGGGGGCGCCAAAAACATTCAGTACTTC. It translates to CASRRAGGAKNIQYF.

The genes are TRBV5-1 and TRBJ2-7, with TRBD2 matching over 9 bases. CDR1 is SGHRS, CDR2 YFSETQ, per germline. The CDR3 covers 15 residues. V shed 4 bases, J shed 0 bases, and the junction held 5 bases outside the gene matches. This chain's CDR3 is CASSPGLADSYEQYF. DNA for the CDR3: TGCGCCAGCAGCCCGGGACTAGCTGACTCCTACGAGCAGTACTTC.

V is TRBV11-1 and J is TRBJ2-3; no clear D. Trimming took off 1 base at V and 1 base at J, with 9 bases between the two ends. The CDR3 is 15 residues long. From germline, CDR1 is SGHAT and CDR2 FQDESV (reference sequence). CDR3 coding DNA: TGTGCCAGCAGCTTAGGTGCAGTTGGCACAGATACGCAGTATTTT. It yields the protein CASSLGAVGTDTQYF. The full variable domain, its missing parts supplied by reference TRBV11-1 and TRBJ2-3, is EAEVAQSPRYKITEKSQAVAFWCDPISGHATLYWYRQILGQGPELLVQFQDESVVDDSQLPKDRFSAERLKGVDSTLKIQPAELGDSAMYLCASSLGAVGTDTQYFGPGTRLTVL.

This chain uses TRBV19 with TRBJ1-1, with a weak D call TRBD1 (5 bases). Trimming pared 7 bases from V and 1 base from J, leaving 10 bases between. This CDR3 has 13 amino acids. CDR1 is LNHDA, CDR2 SQIVND, per germline (reference sequence). CDR3 residues: CASNQGGNTEAFF. The CDR3 DNA reads TGTGCCAGTAATCAGGGTGGGAACACTGAAGCTTTCTTT.

The CDR3 sequence: CASSQTQGSNEKLFF. For the CDR3, the DNA is TGTGCCAGCAGCCAAACTCAGGGGTCTAATGAAAAACTGTTTTTT. The chain carries TRBV9 and TRBJ1-4; maybe TRBD1 (6 bases). Trimming shortened V by 4 bases and J by 3 bases, and 13 bases separated the two germline ends. The length of the CDR3 is 15 residues. The germline V gene has CDR1 SGDLS and CDR2 YYNGEE.

CDR3 DNA: TGTGCCAGCAGCCGAGTGGGGGAGGCTGAAGCTTTCTTT. It codes for CASSRVGEAEAFF. The genes are TRBV7-2 and TRBJ1-1, with D possibly being TRBD1 (5 bases). The V gene lost 5 bases and the J gene lost 6 bases, with 13 bases spanning the gap. The CDR3 is 13 residues long. Germline values: CDR1 SGHTA, CDR2 FQGNSA.

The chain recombines TRBV6-1 with TRBJ1-1; D gene unclear. Deletions cut 2 bases from V and 1 base from J, with 5 bases between. Per the germline V gene, CDR1 is MNHNS and CDR2 is SASEGT. This CDR3 has 13 amino acids. CDR3 in amino acids: CASSELQNTEAFF. DNA of the CDR3: TGTGCCAGCAGTGAATTACAGAACACTGAAGCTTTCTTT.